These T cell receptor beta chains were read from a single sample in a study of blood T cell repertoires in COVID-19. TCRdb's copy holds only in-frame clones and misses some; the assay was immunoSEQ multiplex PCR. In the table there are 150,000 or so clones, about 81% of which are singletons. Source material: peripheral blood. Receptors originate from a woman in her sixties or seventies with acute or convalescent COVID-19. Both conserved end residues are part of each CDR3. Fields, in order: V gene, D gene, CDR3 length, J gene, clone size, CDR3 protein, CDR3 DNA. A D gene is named only where the DNA matches it firmly. The size of a clone is reported for some rows only, either as once, few or many, or as a class for expanded clones.

TRBV30	TRBD1	13	TRBJ2-7	NA	CAWGRGNYYEQYF	TGTGCCTGGGGCAGGGGGAACTATTACGAGCAGTACTTC
TRBV9	TRBD2	16	TRBJ2-1	once	CASSVLAGGNYNEQFF	TGTGCCAGCAGCGTTCTAGCGGGCGGTAACTACAATGAGCAGTTCTTC
TRBV10-3	NA	16	TRBJ2-5	NA	CAISESATGEGETQYF	TGTGCCATCAGTGAGTCAGCGACAGGGGAGGGTGAGACCCAGTACTTC
TRBV7-9	TRBD1	16	TRBJ1-6	NA	CASSATGGTPNSPLHF	TGTGCCAGCAGCGCGACAGGGGGTACCCCTAATTCACCCCTCCACTTT
TRBV4-1	TRBD2	13	TRBJ2-5	once	CASSPTSVETQYF	TGCGCCAGCAGCCCGACTAGCGTCGAGACCCAGTACTTC
TRBV27	NA	16	TRBJ1-6	NA	CASSLLPTGGNSPLHF	TGTGCCAGCAGTTTATTACCGACGGGAGGGAATTCACCCCTCCACTTT
TRBV5-1	TRBD1	15	TRBJ1-2	NA	CASSSWTGGNYGYTF	TGCGCCAGCAGCTCCTGGACAGGCGGTAACTATGGCTACACCTTC
TRBV29-1	TRBD2	14	TRBJ2-3	once	CSATGLAATDTQYF	TGCAGCGCCACGGGACTAGCGGCCACAGATACGCAGTATTTT
TRBV6-2/TRBV6-3	NA	14	TRBJ1-1	once	CASSYGARGTEAFF	TGTGCCAGCAGTTACGGGGCGCGGGGCACTGAAGCTTTCTTT
TRBV18	TRBD1	14	TRBJ1-5	NA	CASSSGTGNQPQHF	TGTGCCAGCTCATCCGGGACAGGGAATCAGCCCCAGCATTTT
TRBV19	TRBD1	17	TRBJ1-4	NA	CASSTGQGMGVYEKLFF	TGTGCCAGTAGTACCGGACAGGGGATGGGGGTTTATGAAAAACTGTTTTTT
TRBV10-3	NA	15	TRBJ2-7	few	CAISESKQAVHEQYF	TGTGCCATCAGTGAGTCCAAACAGGCGGTCCACGAGCAGTACTTC
TRBV23-1	TRBD1	18	TRBJ2-7	NA	CASSQPKGVGTGLSEQYF	TGCGCCAGCAGTCAACCGAAGGGAGTCGGGACAGGGCTCTCCGAGCAGTACTTC
TRBV7-6	TRBD1	17	TRBJ1-6	NA	CASSLTGGGGGNSPLHF	TGTGCCAGCAGCCTGACAGGGGGCGGAGGGGGTAATTCACCCCTCCACTTT
TRBV6-5	TRBD1	14	TRBJ1-6	NA	CAIRKTGPYSPLHF	TGTGCCATCCGAAAGACAGGGCCATATTCACCCCTCCACTTT
TRBV28	TRBD1	14	TRBJ1-2	NA	CASTQSTGPYGYTF	TGTGCCAGCACCCAATCGACAGGGCCCTATGGCTACACCTTC
TRBV5-1	NA	13	TRBJ2-2	NA	CASSFEYTGELFF	TGCGCCAGCAGCTTCGAGTACACCGGGGAGCTGTTTTTT
TRBV7-9	NA	15	TRBJ1-2	once	CASSLLRQTSYGYTF	TGTGCCAGCAGCTTGCTGCGACAGACATCTTATGGCTACACCTTC
TRBV11-2	NA	11	TRBJ2-7	few	CASSFGVEQYF	TGTGCCAGCAGCTTCGGGGTCGAGCAGTACTTC
TRBV28	NA	16	TRBJ2-7	NA	CASSSPGTGTPYEQYF	TGTGCCAGCAGTTCTCCCGGGACCGGGACTCCTTACGAGCAGTACTTC
TRBV20-1	TRBD1	11	TRBJ1-2	few	CSGQGYYGYTF	TGCAGTGGACAGGGCTACTATGGCTACACCTTC
TRBV12-3/TRBV12-4	NA	12	TRBJ2-2	once	CASSFLSGELFF	TGTGCCAGCAGTTTTTTGTCAGGGGAGCTGTTTTTT
TRBV18	NA	15	TRBJ2-7	NA	CASSMDSPPAYEQYF	TGTGCCAGCTCAATGGACTCCCCTCCCGCCTACGAGCAGTACTTC
TRBV4-2	TRBD1	17	TRBJ2-7	few	CASSQELGRQGAYEQYF	TGTGCCAGCAGCCAAGAGCTGGGAAGACAGGGGGCCTACGAGCAGTACTTC
TRBV10-1	TRBD2	11	TRBJ2-7	NA	CALGGVYEQYF	TGCGCCCTGGGGGGGGTCTACGAGCAGTACTTC
TRBV19	TRBD1	16	TRBJ1-5	NA	CASSIEGTGGSQPQHF	TGTGCCAGTAGTATAGAGGGGACAGGGGGCAGTCAGCCCCAGCATTTT
TRBV6-2/TRBV6-3	NA	14	TRBJ2-7	few	CASSYLGHAYEQYF	TGTGCCAGCAGTTATCTAGGACATGCCTACGAGCAGTACTTC
TRBV5-8	NA	14	TRBJ1-2	NA	CASSFLDRNYGYTF	TGTGCCAGCAGCTTTCTAGACAGGAACTATGGCTACACCTTC
TRBV28	TRBD1	15	TRBJ2-7	NA	CASSPDRPPIYEQYF	TGTGCCAGCAGCCCGGACAGGCCCCCCATCTACGAGCAGTACTTC
TRBV15	TRBD1	17	TRBJ1-5	NA	CATSRDRGLRSNQPQHF	TGTGCCACCAGCAGGGACAGGGGCCTTCGGAGCAATCAGCCCCAGCATTTT
TRBV10-1	TRBD2	15	TRBJ2-1	NA	CASSTTSGGYREQFF	TGCGCCAGCAGCACAACTAGCGGGGGGTACAGGGAGCAGTTCTTC
TRBV20-1	NA	15	TRBJ1-1	NA	CSASPTGSMNTEAFF	TGCAGTGCTAGTCCAACGGGGAGCATGAACACTGAAGCTTTCTTT
TRBV7-2	TRBD2	14	TRBJ2-5	NA	CASSLNGGMETQYF	TGTGCCAGCAGCTTAAACGGGGGGATGGAGACCCAGTACTTC
TRBV6-2/TRBV6-3	TRBD2	16	TRBJ2-7	NA	CASSFGLARSSYEQYF	TGTGCCAGCAGTTTCGGACTAGCGCGAAGCTCCTACGAGCAGTACTTC
TRBV30	NA	15	TRBJ1-3	NA	CAWRPGGAPGNTIYF	TGTGCCTGGAGGCCCGGAGGGGCGCCTGGAAACACCATATATTTT